This entry is about one T cell receptor beta chain. Construction of the TCR beta libraries employed iRepertoire HTBI primers in conjunction with Arm-PCR of CDR3 regions. Each CDR3 protein is one row after TCRdb ran MiXCR on the multiplex PCR reads. Among a few hundred thousand distinct CDR3 sequences listed, about a quarter were seen once. Time point denoted: persistent/refractory GD, antithyroid drugs over 5 years with positive TRAb. Making the TCR library involved RNA that had been extracted from PBMCs. This CDR3 is 12 amino acids long. Germline lookup yields CDR1 SQVTM and CDR2 ANQGSEA. Trimming shortened V by 4 bases and J by 5 bases, and 12 bases separated the two germline ends. This sample is part of a study of regulatory T cells in long-lasting Graves disease.

The TCR comes from a female donor with Graves disease. V is TRBV29-1 and J is TRBJ2-7, with D perhaps assigned TRBD1 or TRBD2 (5 bases each). The material was peripheral blood mononuclear cells (PBMCs), obtained when the disease was refractory, from a patient treated with antithyroid drugs. The CDR3 loop reads CSVGRGRDEQYF. CDR3 coding DNA: TGCAGCGTTGGAAGGGGACGGGACGAGCAGTACTTC.